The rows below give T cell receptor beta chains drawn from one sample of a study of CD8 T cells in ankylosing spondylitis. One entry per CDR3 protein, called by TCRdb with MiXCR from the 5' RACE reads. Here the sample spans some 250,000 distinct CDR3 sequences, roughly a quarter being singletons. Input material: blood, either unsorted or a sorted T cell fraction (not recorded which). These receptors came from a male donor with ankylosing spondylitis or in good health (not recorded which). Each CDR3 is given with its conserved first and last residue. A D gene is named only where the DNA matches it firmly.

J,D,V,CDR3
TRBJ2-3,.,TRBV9,CASSVDLLTDTQYF
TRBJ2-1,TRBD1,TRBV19,CASSIPGQGFNEQFF
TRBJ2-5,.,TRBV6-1,CASRADYRQETQYF
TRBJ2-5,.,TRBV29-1,CSVQEGQETQYF
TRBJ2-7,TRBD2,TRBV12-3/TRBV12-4,CASTGRENYEQYF
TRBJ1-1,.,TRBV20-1,CSAPTGGSNTEAFF
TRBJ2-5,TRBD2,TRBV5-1,CASSYGGGTQETQYF
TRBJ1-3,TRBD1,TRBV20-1,CSVPQNRDSAGNTIYF
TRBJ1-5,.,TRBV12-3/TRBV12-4,CASRISNQPQHF
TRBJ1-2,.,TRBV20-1,CSALPPSQDGYTF
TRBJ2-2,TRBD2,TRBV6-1,CASRGQRGDDTGELFF
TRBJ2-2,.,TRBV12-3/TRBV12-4,CASSLGAGTLPGELFF
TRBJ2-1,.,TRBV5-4,CASSLIRFGEQFF
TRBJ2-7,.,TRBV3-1,CASSPRLPSKKYF
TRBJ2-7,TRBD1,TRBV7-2,CASSANRGYRNEQYF
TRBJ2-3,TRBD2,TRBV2,CASSLSSLAGANTDTQYF
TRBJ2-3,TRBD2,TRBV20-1,CSASTSGGATDTQYF
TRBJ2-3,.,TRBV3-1,CASSQPGLGGHPTQYF
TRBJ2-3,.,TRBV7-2,CASSRGTASTDTQYF
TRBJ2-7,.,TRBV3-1,CASSLVGGPNSYEQYF
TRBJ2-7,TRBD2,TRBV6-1,CASSTRTSGVYEQYF
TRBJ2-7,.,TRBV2,CASAWDRTYEQYF
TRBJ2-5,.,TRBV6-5,CASTLQETQYF
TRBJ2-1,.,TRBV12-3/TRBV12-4,CASSLGGGVPYNEQFF
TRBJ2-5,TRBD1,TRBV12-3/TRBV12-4,CASSPGQGASMETQYF
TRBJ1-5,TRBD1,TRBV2,CASRMGTGSNQPQHF
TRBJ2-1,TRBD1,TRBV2,CASTDRGAFNEQFF
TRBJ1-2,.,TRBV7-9,CASSLGAGYGYTF
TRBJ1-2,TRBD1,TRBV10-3,CAISETENRGGYTF
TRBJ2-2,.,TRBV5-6,CASSPTLDTGELFF
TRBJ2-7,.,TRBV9,CASSVVPGAYPYEQYF
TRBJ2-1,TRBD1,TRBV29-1,CRAGTGVNEQFF
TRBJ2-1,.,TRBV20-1,CSARDWGVGEQFF
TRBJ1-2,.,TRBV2,CASSEQGKRGYTF
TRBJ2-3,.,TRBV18,CASSPTDTDTQYF
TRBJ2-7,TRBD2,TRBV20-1,CSALTSGGDYEQYF
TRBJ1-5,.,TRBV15,CATSRDNSGPGQPQHF
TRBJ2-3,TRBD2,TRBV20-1,CSAASGTTSFDTQYF
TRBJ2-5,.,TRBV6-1,CASSAQGNQETQYF
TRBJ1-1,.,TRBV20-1,CSARDGERWNTEAFF